This is a list of T cell receptor beta chains from one sample in a study of blood T cells in healthy people across ages. TCRdb reprocessed the 5' RACE reads with MiXCR, giving one entry per CDR3 protein. Among hundreds of thousands of distinct CDR3 sequences, more than 20% were seen once, and the ten largest hold around 3.4%. The sequenced sample consisted of blood. These receptors all come from an older man in good health. Both conserved end residues are part of each CDR3. A D gene is named only where the DNA matches it firmly. Clone size is stated in some rows and not others, as once, few, many or a class when expanded.

cdr3_length,d_call,clone_size,j_call,v_call,cdr3_nt,cdr3_aa
20,-,-,TRBJ2-6,TRBV12-3/TRBV12-4,TGTGCCAGCAGTTTCTGGTTCCGGGACACGGATTCCTCTGGGGCCAACGTCCTGACTTTC,CASSFWFRDTDSSGANVLTF
16,-,-,TRBJ2-1,TRBV20-1,TGCAGTGCGCCGGACTCTTCTTCCGGGACCTACAATGAGCAGTTCTTC,CSAPDSSSGTYNEQFF
14,TRBD1,-,TRBJ1-6,TRBV10-2,TGCGCCAGCCTCACAGGGGACCTGAATTCACCCCTCTACTTT,CASLTGDLNSPLYF
18,TRBD1,-,TRBJ1-6,TRBV6-5,TGTGCCAGCAGTAGAGGGGCACTTACAGGGGCTTATAATTCACCCCTCCACTTT,CASSRGALTGAYNSPLHF
16,TRBD2,many,TRBJ2-1,TRBV5-6,TGTGCCAGCAGCCAGGGAGGGCCGAGCTCCTACAATGAGCAGTTCTTC,CASSQGGPSSYNEQFF
14,-,-,TRBJ1-2,TRBV2,TGTGCCAGCAGCGCAGGGTCCCTAAGTTATGGCTACACCTTC,CASSAGSLSYGYTF
15,TRBD1,few,TRBJ1-4,TRBV7-8,TGTGCCAGCAGCCTCCCGGGGGACAGGAATGAAAAACTGTTTTTT,CASSLPGDRNEKLFF
17,-,-,TRBJ2-2,TRBV11-2,TGTGCCAGCAGCTTAGTTGGTCGCGGTACGAGGACCGGGGAGCTGTTTTTT,CASSLVGRGTRTGELFF
19,TRBD2,few,TRBJ2-1,TRBV3-1,TGTGCCAGCAGCCACCCTACTAGCGCTCTGGTCGGAAGCTACAATGAGCAGTTCTTC,CASSHPTSALVGSYNEQFF
14,-,many,TRBJ1-2,TRBV14,TGTGCCAGCAGCCCCCTACGGAGTAACTATGGCTACACCTTC,CASSPLRSNYGYTF
13,-,few,TRBJ2-7,TRBV20-1,TGCAGTGCCGACGACGGGCGCTCCTACGAGCAGTACTTC,CSADDGRSYEQYF
13,-,few,TRBJ2-5,TRBV23-1,TGCGCCAGCAGTCAAAAGCCTGAAGTGGCCCAGTACTTC,CASSQKPEVAQYF